The entry below describes one TCR beta chain. The record originates from a study of cytotoxic CD8 clonotypes in ibrutinib-treated CLL. Produced via immunoSEQ multiplex PCR; TCRdb's table is partial and in-frame only. The data contain 150,000 or so clones, 77% of them singletons. Trimming took off 1 base at V and 6 bases at J, with 11 bases between the two ends. Germline lookup yields CDR1 SGHTA and CDR2 FQGNSA. The CDR3 totals 14 residues. This TCR was sampled from a human donor with chronic lymphocytic leukemia. Here the sequenced sample was PBMCs, taken after 12 months of ibrutinib treatment. The chain couples TRBV7-2 to TRBJ2-3; D perhaps matches TRBD2 (5 bases). Here the CDR3 reads CASSLVEGGDTQYF. CDR3 DNA: TGTGCCAGCAGCTTAGTCGAGGGCGGGGATACGCAGTATTTT.